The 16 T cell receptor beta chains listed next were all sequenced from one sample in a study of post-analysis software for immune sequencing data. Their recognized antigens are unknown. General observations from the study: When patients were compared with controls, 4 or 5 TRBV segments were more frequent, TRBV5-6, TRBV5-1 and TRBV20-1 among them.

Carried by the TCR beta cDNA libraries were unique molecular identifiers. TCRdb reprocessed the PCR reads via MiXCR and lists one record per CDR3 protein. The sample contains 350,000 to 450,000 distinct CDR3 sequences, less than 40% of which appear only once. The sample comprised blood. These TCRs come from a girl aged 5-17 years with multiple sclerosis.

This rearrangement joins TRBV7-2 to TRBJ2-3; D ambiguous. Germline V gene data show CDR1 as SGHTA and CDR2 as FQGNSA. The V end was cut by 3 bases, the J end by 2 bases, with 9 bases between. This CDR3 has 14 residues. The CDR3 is CASSFRASTDTQYF. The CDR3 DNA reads TGTGCCAGCAGCTTCCGGGCCTCCACAGATACGCAGTATTTT.

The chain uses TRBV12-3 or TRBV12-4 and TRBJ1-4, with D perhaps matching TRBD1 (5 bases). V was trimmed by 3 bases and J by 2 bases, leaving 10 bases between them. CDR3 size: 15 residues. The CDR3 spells CASSLIAGTNEKLFF. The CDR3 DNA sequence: TGTGCCAGCAGTTTGATTGCAGGGACTAATGAAAAACTGTTTTTT.

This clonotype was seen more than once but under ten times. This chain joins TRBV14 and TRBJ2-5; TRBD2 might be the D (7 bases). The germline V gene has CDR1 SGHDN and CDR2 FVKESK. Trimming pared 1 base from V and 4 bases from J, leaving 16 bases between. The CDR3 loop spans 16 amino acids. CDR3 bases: TGTGCCAGCAGCCAAGTGGGGGGGGCCGGTGGAGAGACCCAGTACTTC. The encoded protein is CASSQVGGAGGETQYF.

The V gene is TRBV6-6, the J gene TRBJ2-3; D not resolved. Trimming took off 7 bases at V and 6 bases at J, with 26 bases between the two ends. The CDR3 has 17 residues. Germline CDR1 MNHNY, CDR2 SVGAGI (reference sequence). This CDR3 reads CASTLDPDGKLLDTQYF. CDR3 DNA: TGTGCCAGCACCCTCGATCCCGATGGGAAGCTCCTGGATACGCAGTATTTT.

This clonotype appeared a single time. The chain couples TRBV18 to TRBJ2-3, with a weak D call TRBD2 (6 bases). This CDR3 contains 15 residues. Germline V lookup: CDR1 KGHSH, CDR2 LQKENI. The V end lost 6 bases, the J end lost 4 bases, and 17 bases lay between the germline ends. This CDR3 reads CASSWRGLSADTQYF. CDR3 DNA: TGTGCCAGCTCCTGGCGGGGCCTCTCGGCAGATACGCAGTATTTT. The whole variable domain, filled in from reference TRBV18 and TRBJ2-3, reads NAGVMQNPRHLVRRRGQEARLRCSPMKGHSHVYWYRQLPEEGLKFMVYLQKENIIDESGMPKERFSAEFPKEGPSILRIQQVVRGDSAAYFCASSWRGLSADTQYFGPGTRLTVL.

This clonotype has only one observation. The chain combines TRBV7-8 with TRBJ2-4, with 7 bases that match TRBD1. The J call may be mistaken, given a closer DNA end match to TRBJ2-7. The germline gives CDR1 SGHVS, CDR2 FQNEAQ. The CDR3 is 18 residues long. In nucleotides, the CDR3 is TGTGCCAGCAGCTTAGCGCGAATGGGACAGTCACATTTCTACGAGCAGTACTTC. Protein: CASSLARMGQSHFYEQYF.

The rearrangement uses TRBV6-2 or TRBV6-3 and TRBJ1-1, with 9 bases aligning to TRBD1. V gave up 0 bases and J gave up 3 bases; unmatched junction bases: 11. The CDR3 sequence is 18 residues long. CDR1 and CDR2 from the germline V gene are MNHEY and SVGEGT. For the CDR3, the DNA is TGTGCCAGCAGTTACTCGACAAGGGGACAGGGAATGGACACTGAAGCTTTCTTT. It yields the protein CASSYSTRGQGMDTEAFF.

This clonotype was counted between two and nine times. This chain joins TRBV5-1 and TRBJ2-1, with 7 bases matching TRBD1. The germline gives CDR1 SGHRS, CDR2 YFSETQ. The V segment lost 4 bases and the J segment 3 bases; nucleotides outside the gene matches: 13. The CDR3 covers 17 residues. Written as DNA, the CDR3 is TGCGCCAGCAGCGCCCCGACTGGACAGGTCATCTACAATGAGCAGTTCTTC. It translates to CASSAPTGQVIYNEQFF.

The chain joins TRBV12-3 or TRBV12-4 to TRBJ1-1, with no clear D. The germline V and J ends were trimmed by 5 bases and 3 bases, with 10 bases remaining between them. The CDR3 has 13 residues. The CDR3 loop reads CASSPYGDTEAFF. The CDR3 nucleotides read TGTGCCAGCAGTCCCTATGGGGACACTGAAGCTTTCTTT.

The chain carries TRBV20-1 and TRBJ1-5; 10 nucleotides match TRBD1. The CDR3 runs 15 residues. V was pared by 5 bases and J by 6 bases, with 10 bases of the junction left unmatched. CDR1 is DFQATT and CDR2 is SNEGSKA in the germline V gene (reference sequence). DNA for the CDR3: TGCAGTGCTGGTCGACAGGGGGCGATCGGTCAGCCCCAGCATTTT. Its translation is CSAGRQGAIGQPQHF.

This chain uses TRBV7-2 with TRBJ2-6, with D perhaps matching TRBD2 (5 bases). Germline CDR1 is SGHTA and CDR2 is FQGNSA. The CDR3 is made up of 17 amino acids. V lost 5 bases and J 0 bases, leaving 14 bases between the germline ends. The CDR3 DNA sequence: TGTGCCAGCAGCCCGCGAGGTGGAGGCTCTGGGGCCAACGTCCTGACTTTC. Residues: CASSPRGGGSGANVLTF.

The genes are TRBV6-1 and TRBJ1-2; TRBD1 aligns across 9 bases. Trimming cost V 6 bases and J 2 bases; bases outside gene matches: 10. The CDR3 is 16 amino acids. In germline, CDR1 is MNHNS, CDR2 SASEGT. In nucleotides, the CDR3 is TGTGCCAGCAGCAGACTTAAACAGGGGGCGAACTATGGCTACACCTTC. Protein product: CASSRLKQGANYGYTF.

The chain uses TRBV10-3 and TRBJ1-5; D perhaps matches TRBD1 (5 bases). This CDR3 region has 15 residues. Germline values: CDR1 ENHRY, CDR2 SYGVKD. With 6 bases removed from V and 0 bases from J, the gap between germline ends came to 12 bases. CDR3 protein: CAIRMDTNSNQPQHF. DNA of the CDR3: TGTGCCATCAGAATGGACACAAATAGCAATCAGCCCCAGCATTTT.

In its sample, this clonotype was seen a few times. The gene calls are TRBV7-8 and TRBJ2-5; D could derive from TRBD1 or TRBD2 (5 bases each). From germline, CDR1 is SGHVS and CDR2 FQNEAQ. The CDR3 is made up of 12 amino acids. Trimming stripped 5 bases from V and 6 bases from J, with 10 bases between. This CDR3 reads CASSPEGKTQYF. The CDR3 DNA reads TGTGCCAGCAGCCCAGAGGGGAAGACCCAGTACTTC.

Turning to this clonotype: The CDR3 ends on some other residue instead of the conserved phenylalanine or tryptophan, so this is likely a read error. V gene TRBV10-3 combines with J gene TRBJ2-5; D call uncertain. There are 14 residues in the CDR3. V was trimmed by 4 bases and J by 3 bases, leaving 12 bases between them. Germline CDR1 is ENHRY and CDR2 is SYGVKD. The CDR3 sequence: CAISGSDREETQYC. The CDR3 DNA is TGTGCCATCAGTGGGTCAGACCGTGAAGAGACCCAGTACTGC.

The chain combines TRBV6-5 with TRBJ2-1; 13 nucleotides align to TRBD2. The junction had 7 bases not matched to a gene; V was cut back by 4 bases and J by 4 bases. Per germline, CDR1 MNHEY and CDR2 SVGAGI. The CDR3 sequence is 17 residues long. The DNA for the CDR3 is TGTGCCAGCAGTTCATATACTAGCGGGGGGGCTTACAATGAGCAGTTCTTC. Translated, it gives CASSSYTSGGAYNEQFF.